The 24 T cell receptor beta chains below were found in one sample sequenced in a study of T cell changes during pregnancy in multiple sclerosis. Clones were read by immunoSEQ multiplex PCR, and TCRdb kept only the in-frame ones, dropping some. Among about 60,000 clones listed, approximately 93% were seen once. The source was CD8+ T cells from peripheral blood mononuclear cells, collected in the second trimester of pregnancy. The receptors derive from a female donor with multiple sclerosis, enrolled in a pregnancy study.

The chain combines TRBV29-1 with TRBJ2-7; possible D gene TRBD1, 5 bases. The germline gives CDR1 SQVTM, CDR2 ANQGSEA. V gave up 7 bases and J gave up 3 bases, with 10 bases separating them. This CDR3 spans 11 amino acids. The CDR3 here is CSAEDSYEQYF. The DNA of the CDR3 is TGCAGCGCCGAAGACAGCTACGAGCAGTACTTC.

The gene calls are TRBV7-9 and TRBJ2-1; D is ambiguous. V was cut by 1 base and J by 4 bases, with 8 bases left in between. Germline V CDR1 and CDR2: SEHNR, FQNEAQ (reference sequence). The CDR3 contains 14 residues. This chain's CDR3 is CASSLDAIYNEQFF. The CDR3 DNA reads as TGTGCCAGCAGCTTAGATGCGATTTACAATGAGCAGTTCTTC.

The chain couples TRBV6-1 to TRBJ2-2, with 8 bases matching TRBD1. The CDR3 loop spans 15 amino acids. Germline-derived CDR1 and CDR2 are MNHNS and SASEGT. V dropped 5 bases and J dropped 4; count of bases not matched to a gene: 6. The CDR3 coding sequence is TGTGCCAGCAGTCCCGGACAGGGAGGCACCGGGGAGCTGTTTTTT. This gives the protein CASSPGQGGTGELFF.

The chain uses TRBV19 and TRBJ1-1; 9 bases agree with TRBD1. The CDR3 is 15 amino acids. Germline lookup yields CDR1 LNHDA and CDR2 SQIVND (reference sequence). With 3 bases clipped from V and 4 bases from J, the junction kept 6 bases outside the gene matches. CDR3 protein: CASSISGTGSTEAFF. The DNA for the CDR3 is TGTGCCAGTAGTATTTCTGGGACAGGGAGCACTGAAGCTTTCTTT.

The V gene is TRBV27, the J gene TRBJ2-1; TRBD2 might be the D (6 bases). The CDR3 sequence is 15 residues long. Germline CDR1 reads MNHEY; CDR2 reads SMNVEV (reference sequence). V lost 5 bases and J lost 0, with 11 bases in between. CDR3 DNA sequence: TGTGCCAGCAGTCCGGGACTCGTCTCCTACAATGAGCAGTTCTTC. Translating gives CASSPGLVSYNEQFF.

The chain is built from TRBV7-2 and TRBJ2-7, with 10 bases aligning to TRBD2. This CDR3 is 15 amino acids long. Germline V gene lookup returns CDR1 SGHTA and CDR2 FQGNSA. Trimming took 4 bases from V and 3 from J; bases not matched to a gene: 6. CDR3 loop: CASSSKREGVYEQYF. CDR3 DNA sequence: TGTGCCAGCAGCTCTAAGCGGGAGGGCGTCTACGAGCAGTACTTC.

This clone was detected a few times. V usage is TRBV5-4 and J usage is TRBJ1-1; D might be TRBD1 (5 bases). The ends were cut back, 4 bases at V and 3 bases at J, with 7 bases in the middle. The CDR3 has 12 amino acids. The germline V gene has CDR1 SGHNT and CDR2 YYREEE (reference sequence). CDR3 loop: CASSARDTEAFF. The CDR3 coding sequence is TGTGCCAGCAGCGCCAGGGACACTGAAGCTTTCTTT. Based on the CDR3 plus reference TRBV5-4 and TRBJ1-1, the full variable domain is ETGVTQSPTHLIKTRGQQVTLRCSSQSGHNTVSWYQQALGQGPQFIFQYYREEENGRGNFPPRFSGLQFPNYSSELNVNALELDDSALYLCASSARDTEAFFGQGTRLTVV.

The chain employs TRBV28 and TRBJ1-2; D is uncertain. With 5 bases removed from V and 3 bases from J, the gap between germline ends came to 13 bases. Germline V gene lookup returns CDR1 MDHEN and CDR2 SYDVKM. The CDR3 spans 14 residues. The chain's CDR3 is CASSAPTFYYGYTF. CDR3 in DNA: TGTGCCAGCAGTGCGCCGACATTTTACTATGGCTACACCTTC.

The chain has TRBV4-1 and TRBJ2-1; 11 bases fit TRBD2. This CDR3 spans 17 amino acids. CDR1 MGHRA and CDR2 YSYEKL come from the germline V gene. The V segment lost 4 bases and the J segment 3 bases; nucleotides outside the gene matches: 8. CDR3: CASSPQQTSGVYNEQFF. The CDR3 DNA sequence: TGCGCCAGCAGCCCTCAACAGACTAGCGGGGTCTACAATGAGCAGTTCTTC.

The V call is TRBV7-9, the J call TRBJ2-7; 7 bases line up with TRBD2. The CDR3 length is 15 residues. Germline V gene data show CDR1 as SEHNR and CDR2 as FQNEAQ (reference sequence). J lost 1 base, V lost 5 bases, and 8 bases had no gene match. CDR3: CASSLREAGSYEQYF. DNA for the CDR3: TGTGCCAGCAGCCTAAGGGAAGCGGGGTCCTACGAGCAGTACTTC.

J is TRBJ2-7 and V is TRBV7-3; a possible D gene is TRBD1 (8 bases). V was trimmed by 5 bases and J by 2 bases, leaving 13 bases between them. This CDR3 has 14 residues. CDR1 and CDR2 (germline): SGHTA, FQGTGA. Here the CDR3 reads CASSPTGGAYEQYF. CDR3 bases: TGTGCCAGCAGCCCAACAGGGGGGGCCTACGAGCAGTACTTC.

The sample holds one count of this clone. The J gene is TRBJ1-2, the V gene TRBV27; 10 bases are shared with TRBD1. V lost 5 bases and J lost 4; bases outside the gene matches: 10. The CDR3 sequence is 16 residues long. Germline assignment: CDR1 MNHEY and CDR2 SMNVEV (reference sequence). Here the CDR3 DNA reads TGTGCCAGCAGTAGACAGGGGGCGATTTCTCGCTATGGCTACACCTTC. It is translated as CASSRQGAISRYGYTF.

The chain couples TRBV7-9 to TRBJ2-1; the match to TRBD2 covers 8 bases. With V trimmed by 5 bases and J by 10 bases, 10 bases remained unmatched. Germline-derived CDR1 and CDR2 are SEHNR and FQNEAQ (reference sequence). The CDR3 is 14 residues long. CDR3 residues: CASSLTGGVREQFF. The CDR3 region has the DNA TGTGCCAGCAGCCTAACGGGGGGGGTTCGCGAGCAGTTCTTC.

The genes are TRBV11-2 and TRBJ2-1; a possible D gene is TRBD2 (5 bases). Between the trimmed V and J ends, which lost 2 bases and 9 bases, there was a span of 8 bases. CDR1 and CDR2 from the germline V gene are SGHAT and FQNNGV. The CDR3 spans 12 residues. In DNA form, the CDR3 reads TGTGCCAGCAGCTTAATAGCGTTTGAGCAGTTCTTC. It codes for CASSLIAFEQFF.

V usage is TRBV5-5 and J usage is TRBJ1-1; the match to TRBD1 covers 7 bases. With V trimmed by 4 bases and J by 11 bases, 11 bases remained unmatched. In germline, CDR1 is SGHKS, CDR2 YYEKEE (reference sequence). This CDR3 has 13 residues. CDR3 DNA sequence: TGTGCCAGCAGCACCGGGACAGCGGTCGAGGCTTTCTTT. This codes for CASSTGTAVEAFF. Full variable domain (missing parts from reference TRBV5-5 and TRBJ1-1): DAGVTQSPTHLIKTRGQQVTLRCSPISGHKSVSWYQQVLGQGPQFIFQYYEKEERGRGNFPDRFSARQFPNYSSELNVNALLLGDSALYLCASSTGTAVEAFFGQGTRLTVV.

This clone was picked up a small number of times. The rearrangement joins TRBV4-3 to TRBJ2-7, with D maybe TRBD1 (5 bases). V lost 1 base to trimming and J lost 3 bases, with 16 bases between them. The CDR3 is 16 amino acids. In germline, CDR1 is LGHNA, CDR2 YSLEER. The CDR3 reads CASSQGWQVGHYEQYF. CDR3 bases: TGCGCCAGCAGCCAAGGATGGCAGGTCGGACACTACGAGCAGTACTTC.

The chain is built from TRBV27 and TRBJ2-7; 8 nucleotides line up with TRBD1. Germline V lookup: CDR1 MNHEY, CDR2 SMNVEV (reference sequence). J lost 5 bases, V lost 2 bases, and 5 bases had no gene match. The CDR3 is 14 residues long. CDR3 DNA sequence: TGTGCCAGCAGTTTAGTACAGGGGGGCCACGAGCAGTACTTC. Translation gives CASSLVQGGHEQYF.

The V and J genes are TRBV27 and TRBJ2-1, with 7 positions matching TRBD2. The V gene end was trimmed by 4 bases and the J gene end by 12 bases; junction bases not matched to a gene: 9. CDR3 length: 13 residues. Germline V gene data show CDR1 as MNHEY and CDR2 as SMNVEV (reference sequence). This chain's CDR3 is CASSWTGGFWQFF. The CDR3 coding sequence is TGTGCCAGCAGTTGGACGGGGGGTTTTTGGCAGTTCTTC.

This chain links TRBV7-9 with TRBJ1-1, with 8 bases fitting TRBD1. V was pared by 4 bases and J by 3 bases, with 4 bases of the junction left unmatched. The length of the CDR3 is 14 residues. Per the germline V gene, CDR1 is SEHNR and CDR2 is FQNEAQ (reference sequence). The CDR3 spells CASSSGQGYTEAFF. CDR3 nucleotide sequence: TGTGCCAGCAGCTCTGGACAGGGATACACTGAAGCTTTCTTT.

This chain connects TRBV30 to TRBJ2-7, with D perhaps TRBD2 (5 bases). V lost 0 bases and J 1 base, leaving 7 bases between the germline ends. CDR1 and CDR2 (germline): GTSNPN, SVGIG (reference sequence). The CDR3 extends over 13 amino acids. The CDR3 spells CAWSVGVSYEQYF. The CDR3 region has the DNA TGTGCCTGGAGTGTCGGGGTATCCTACGAGCAGTACTTC.

V usage is TRBV7-3 and J usage is TRBJ1-1; D perhaps matches TRBD1 (5 bases). Trimming pared 5 bases from V and 4 bases from J, leaving 11 bases between. Germline V gene lookup returns CDR1 SGHTA and CDR2 FQGTGA. CDR3 size: 13 residues. CDR3: CASSPQGVTEAFF. Here the CDR3 DNA reads TGTGCCAGCAGCCCCCAAGGGGTCACTGAAGCTTTCTTT.

The chain combines TRBV6-1 with TRBJ1-5, with D uncertain. V lost 0 bases, J lost 2 bases, and 11 bases lay in between. The CDR3 contains 16 residues. Germline V gene lookup returns CDR1 MNHNS and CDR2 SASEGT. The CDR3 DNA reads TGTGCCAGCAGTGAAGCAGCGGGGAGCGGCAATCAGCCCCAGCATTTT. It is translated as CASSEAAGSGNQPQHF.

V and J are TRBV5-1 and TRBJ2-5, with D possibly TRBD2 on 6 matching bases. The CDR3 runs to 14 residues. V was clipped by 0 bases and J by 5 bases, with 11 bases between them. Germline CDR1 reads SGHRS; CDR2 reads YFSETQ. The DNA for the CDR3 is TGCGCCAGCAGCTTGGCGGGCGGGGTGGAGACCCAGTACTTC. Its translation: CASSLAGGVETQYF.

There are a few counts of this clone. The rearrangement joins TRBV28 to TRBJ2-7; TRBD2 matches at 8 bases. CDR1 and CDR2 (germline): MDHEN, SYDVKM. With V trimmed by 5 bases and J by 2 bases, 11 bases remained unmatched. The CDR3 contains 16 residues. The CDR3 loop is CASSPTGGPPAYEQYF. CDR3 coding DNA: TGTGCCAGCAGTCCTACGGGGGGGCCCCCAGCCTACGAGCAGTACTTC.